The rows below give T cell receptor beta chains drawn from one sample of a study of blood T cell repertoires in COVID-19. Clones were read by immunoSEQ multiplex PCR, and TCRdb kept only the in-frame ones, dropping some. This table has approximately 180,000 clones, roughly 77% appearing once. The specimen sequenced was PBMCs or T cells enriched from blood (not recorded which). All receptors derive from a woman aged 50 to 60 with acute COVID-19. The CDR3 runs from the conserved cysteine through the conserved F or W. D genes are given only for firm matches. Not every row has a clone size; where given, it reads once, few, many or a size class.

v_call	d_call	j_call	clone_size	cdr3_nt	cdr3_aa
TRBV19	TRBD1	TRBJ1-4	few	TGTGCCAGTAGTAAGGGACAGGTTAATGAAAAACTGTTTTTT	CASSKGQVNEKLFF
TRBV24-1	-	TRBJ1-1	-	TGTGCCACCAGTGCCGACGACAGCCCTTACACTGAAGCTTTCTTT	CATSADDSPYTEAFF
TRBV28	TRBD2	TRBJ2-3	-	TGTGCCAGCAGTTTATTTGAGCGGGGGCGAGATACGCAGTATTTT	CASSLFERGRDTQYF
TRBV9	TRBD2	TRBJ2-2	-	TGTGCCAGCAGCCCCCGTCCTACTAGCGGTAACACCGGGGAGCTGTTTTTT	CASSPRPTSGNTGELFF
TRBV18	TRBD1	TRBJ1-1	-	TGTGCCAGCTCACCCGATAGGACAGGGGAGGGGAGCACTGAAGCTTTCTTT	CASSPDRTGEGSTEAFF
TRBV28	-	TRBJ1-5	-	TGTGCCAGCAGTGTCGGCAATCAGCCCCAGCATTTT	CASSVGNQPQHF
TRBV2	TRBD1	TRBJ1-5	-	TGTGCCAGCAGTGCGGAGACAGGGGTGGGACAGCCCCAGCATTTT	CASSAETGVGQPQHF
TRBV2	TRBD1	TRBJ2-3	-	TGTGCCAGCACCCAAACAGGGGGACCCACAGATACGCAGTATTTT	CASTQTGGPTDTQYF
TRBV18	-	TRBJ1-4	-	TGTGCCAGCTCACCAGATTTATCGGCTAATGAAAAACTGTTTTTT	CASSPDLSANEKLFF
TRBV27	TRBD1	TRBJ1-2	-	TGTGCCAGCAGAGGAGGGACAGGGGGCGACTATAGCTATGGCTACACCTTC	CASRGGTGGDYSYGYTF
TRBV19	-	TRBJ2-3	-	TGTGCCAGTAGTATAACGACCCTATCCGGGACTTCAGATACGCAGTATTTT	CASSITTLSGTSDTQYF
TRBV2	TRBD2	TRBJ2-1	-	TGTGCCAGCAGCGACGGGGGGGGCGCGGTCGATGAGCAGTTCTTC	CASSDGGGAVDEQFF
TRBV10-3	TRBD1	TRBJ2-3	-	TGTGCCATCAGTGAGGGACAGGGTGTGAGGGATACGCAGTATTTT	CAISEGQGVRDTQYF
TRBV7-9	TRBD1	TRBJ2-2	-	TGTGCCAGCAGCTTACCCCCCGGGACAGGGGGCACAAACACCGGGGAGCTGTTTTTT	CASSLPPGTGGTNTGELFF
TRBV4-1	TRBD1	TRBJ1-4	-	TGCGCCAGCAGCCAAGAGACAGGGTTTAATGAAAAACTGTTTTTT	CASSQETGFNEKLFF
TRBV4-1	-	TRBJ2-1	-	TGCGCCAGCAGCCAAGCGGGGAATGAGCAGTTCTTC	CASSQAGNEQFF
TRBV30	TRBD2	TRBJ2-5	-	TGTGCCTGGAGTGGGGACTGGCAGGGAGGGCTTCAAGAGACCCAGTACTTC	CAWSGDWQGGLQETQYF
TRBV6-4	-	TRBJ1-1	-	TGTGCCAGCAGTGCGGACAGATTGAACACTGAAGCTTTCTTT	CASSADRLNTEAFF
TRBV6-5	TRBD1	TRBJ1-2	once	TGTGCCACGTCGACCGGGACAGACTATGGCTACACCTTC	CATSTGTDYGYTF
TRBV28	-	TRBJ1-3	-	TGTGCCAGCAGCCAAACGACGGGCTCTGGAAACACCATATATTTT	CASSQTTGSGNTIYF
TRBV10-3	TRBD1	TRBJ1-2	-	TGTGCCATCAGTGAGTCAGGACAGGGGTTTGATGGCTACACCTTC	CAISESGQGFDGYTF
TRBV27	TRBD2	TRBJ2-5	-	TGTGCCAGCAGTTTATGGTCGGCGGGGGGGCAAGAGACCCAGTACTTC	CASSLWSAGGQETQYF
TRBV13	TRBD1	TRBJ1-6	-	TGTGCCAGCAGCATACTTGGGACAGGGAGCCCCCTCCACTTT	CASSILGTGSPLHF
TRBV28	TRBD1	TRBJ1-4	-	TGTGCCAGCAGCCCGGACAGGGTTCGGGGTAATGAAAAACTGTTTTTT	CASSPDRVRGNEKLFF
TRBV15	-	TRBJ1-2	-	TGTGCCACCAGCAGAGATTTAGGGGGTAACTATGGCTACACCTTC	CATSRDLGGNYGYTF
TRBV19	-	TRBJ1-6	-	TGTGCCAGTAGAGGGGTCCACAGCTCCTATAATTCACCCCTCCACTTT	CASRGVHSSYNSPLHF